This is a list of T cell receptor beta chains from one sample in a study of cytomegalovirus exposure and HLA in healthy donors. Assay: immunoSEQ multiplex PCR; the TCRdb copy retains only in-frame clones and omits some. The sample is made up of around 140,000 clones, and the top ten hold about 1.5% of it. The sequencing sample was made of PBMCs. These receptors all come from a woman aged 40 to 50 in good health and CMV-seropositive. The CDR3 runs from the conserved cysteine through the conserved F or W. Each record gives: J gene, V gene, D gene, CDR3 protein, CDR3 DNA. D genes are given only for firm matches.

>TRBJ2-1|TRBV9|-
CASSPPAAGEQFF
TGTGCCAGCAGCCCCCCCGCGGCGGGGGAGCAGTTCTTC
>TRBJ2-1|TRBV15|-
CATSRVRRNVEQFF
TGTGCCACCAGCAGAGTTAGGCGGAATGTTGAGCAGTTCTTC
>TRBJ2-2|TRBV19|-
CASSIRGKNTGELFF
TGTGCCAGTAGTATCCGGGGTAAGAACACCGGGGAGCTGTTTTTT
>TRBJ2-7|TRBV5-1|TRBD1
CASSPTGAISYEQYF
TGCGCCAGCAGCCCGACAGGGGCCATCTCCTACGAGCAGTACTTC
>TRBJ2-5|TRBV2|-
CASSEIGVGETQYF
TGTGCCAGCAGTGAAATCGGGGTGGGAGAGACCCAGTACTTC
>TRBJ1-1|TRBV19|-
CASSISPGRNTEAFF
TGTGCCAGTAGTATTTCCCCGGGGAGGAACACTGAAGCTTTCTTT
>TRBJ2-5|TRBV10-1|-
CASRTGGAGGQETQYF
TGCGCCAGCAGAACAGGGGGCGCGGGGGGCCAAGAGACCCAGTACTTC
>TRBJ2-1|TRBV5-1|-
CASSLEGGPDEQFF
TGCGCCAGCAGCTTGGAGGGAGGCCCCGATGAGCAGTTCTTC
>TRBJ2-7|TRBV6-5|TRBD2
CASRSPGLASYEQYF
TGTGCCAGCAGGTCCCCGGGACTAGCCTCCTACGAGCAGTACTTC
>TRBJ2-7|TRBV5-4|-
CASSARGAEQYF
TGTGCCAGCAGCGCCCGGGGTGCCGAGCAGTACTTC
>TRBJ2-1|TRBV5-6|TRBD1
CASSLGQGAINEQFF
TGTGCCAGCAGCTTGGGACAGGGGGCGATCAATGAGCAGTTCTTC
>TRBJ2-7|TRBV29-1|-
CSVEEYSYEQYF
TGCAGCGTTGAAGAGTACTCCTACGAGCAGTACTTC
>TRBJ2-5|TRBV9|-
CASSLPPGETQYF
TGTGCCAGCAGCCTGCCGCCGGGGGAGACCCAGTACTTC
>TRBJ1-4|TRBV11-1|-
CASSGGLGEKLFF
TGTGCCAGCAGCGGGGGCCTCGGGGAAAAACTGTTTTTT
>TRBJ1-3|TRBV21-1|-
CASSKPPAGNTIYF
TGTGCCAGCAGCAAACCCCCAGCTGGAAACACCATATATTTT
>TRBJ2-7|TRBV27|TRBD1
CASNLRDRGSNEQYF
TGTGCCAGCAACCTCCGGGACAGGGGGTCCAACGAGCAGTACTTC
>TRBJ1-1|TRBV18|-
CASSPEALNTEAFF
TGTGCCAGCTCACCAGAGGCCCTGAACACTGAAGCTTTCTTT
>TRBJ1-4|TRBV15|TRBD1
CATSRDRASTNEKLFF
TGTGCCACCAGCAGGGACAGGGCCTCAACTAATGAAAAACTGTTTTTT
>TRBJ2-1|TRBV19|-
CASSIKQEQFF
TGTGCCAGTAGTATAAAACAGGAGCAGTTCTTC
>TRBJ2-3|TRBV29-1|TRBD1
CSVGDRGPDTQYF
TGCAGCGTTGGGGACAGAGGACCAGATACGCAGTATTTT
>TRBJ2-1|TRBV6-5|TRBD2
CASSRTSGDNEQFF
TGTGCCAGCAGTCGGACTAGCGGTGACAATGAGCAGTTCTTC